The clone carrying this TCR beta chain was counted ten times or more. Its antigen is as yet unknown. One entry per CDR3 protein results from TCRdb running MiXCR on the 5' RACE reads. This sample has around 340,000 distinct CDR3 sequences; roughly 10% occur once, and the top ten carry roughly 8.9%. The source of the sample is a study of identical twins. Trimming took 4 bases from V and 1 from J; bases not matched to a gene: 2. The CDR3 has 14 amino acids. Per germline, CDR1 SGHRS and CDR2 YFSETQ. Healthy Caucasians made up all donors. Findings and caveats of the study: Analyses of zero insertions could, in part, be confounded by invariant MAIT and iNKT cells. Twins shared beta out-of-frame sequences in excess, but this excess was weaker. Out-of-frame TCR alpha sharing observed in monozygotic twins exceeded model estimates.

This TCR was sampled from a woman aged 45-65 years in good health. Sequencing was carried out using naive T cells sorted from blood. The chain links TRBV5-1 to TRBJ1-2, with 9 positions matching TRBD1. CDR3 sequence (DNA): TGCGCCAGCAGCCGGACAGGGGATAACTATGGCTACACCTTC. This sequence encodes CASSRTGDNYGYTF.